The 28 T cell receptor beta chains below come from one sample, sequenced in a study of blood T cell repertoires in COVID-19. The table came from immunoSEQ multiplex PCR; TCRdb's copy has only in-frame clones and leaves some out. The sample holds around 50,000 clones, around 90% seen once. The specimen was peripheral blood. These receptors were taken from a man in his 70s with active COVID-19.

This clone was seen a single time. V usage is TRBV27 and J usage is TRBJ2-5, with 10 bases fitting TRBD1. The germline V gene has CDR1 MNHEY and CDR2 SMNVEV (reference sequence). The length of the CDR3 is 17 residues. J lost 4 bases, V lost 4 bases, and 12 bases had no gene match. The CDR3 spells CASSSYRGQGMLETQYF. CDR3 nucleotides: TGTGCCAGCAGTTCCTACCGGGGACAGGGGATGTTAGAGACCCAGTACTTC.

This chain links TRBV9 with TRBJ2-5; D unresolved. From germline, CDR1 is SGDLS and CDR2 YYNGEE. The ends were cut back, 0 bases at V and 3 bases at J, with 15 bases in the middle. This CDR3 is built from 16 residues. The CDR3 reads CASSVGPHGGEETQYF. In nucleotides, the CDR3 is TGTGCCAGCAGCGTAGGGCCCCACGGCGGAGAAGAGACCCAGTACTTC.

This rearrangement joins TRBV18 to TRBJ1-2; D unclear. The V end was cut by 6 bases, the J end by 6 bases, with 20 bases between. Per germline, CDR1 KGHSH and CDR2 LQKENI. This CDR3 is built from 15 residues. Here the CDR3 reads CASSRQEEILNGYTF. CDR3 coding DNA: TGTGCCAGCTCCCGGCAGGAGGAAATTCTTAATGGCTACACCTTC.

The V gene is TRBV18, the J gene TRBJ2-1; 8 nucleotides line up with TRBD1. Unmatched junction bases numbered 9, after V lost 2 bases and J lost 12 bases. The germline V gene encodes CDR1 KGHSH and CDR2 LQKENI. This CDR3 comprises 14 residues. The CDR3 loop reads CASSPRTGKEVQFF. Written as DNA, the CDR3 is TGTGCCAGCTCACCAAGGACAGGGAAGGAGGTGCAGTTCTTC.

This clone was detected a few times. The same CDR3 also results from other DNA sequences found in this sample. The chain carries TRBV5-1 and TRBJ1-1; the D gene is possibly TRBD1 (6 bases). With 0 bases removed from V and 1 base from J, the gap between germline ends came to 16 bases. The CDR3 spans 17 residues. Germline CDR1 SGHRS, CDR2 YFSETQ. The CDR3 DNA sequence: TGCGCCAGCAGCTTGGTCTATCCCGACAGGCCGAACACTGAAGCTTTCTTT. It encodes CASSLVYPDRPNTEAFF.

The rearrangement joins TRBV12-5 to TRBJ1-4; D is unclear. This CDR3 spans 16 amino acids. Deletions cut 1 base from V and 6 bases from J, with 15 bases between. From germline, CDR1 is LGHNT and CDR2 FRNRAP. This chain's CDR3 is CASGLGTYGLDEKLFF. CDR3 nucleotide sequence: TGTGCTAGTGGTTTGGGGACCTATGGACTGGATGAAAAACTGTTTTTT.

This rearrangement joins TRBV11-2 to TRBJ1-4; D remains unclear. The germline gives CDR1 SGHAT, CDR2 FQNNGV. Trimming removed 5 bases from V and 4 bases from J, with 14 bases in between. This CDR3 is 15 amino acids long. The CDR3 nucleotides are TGTGCCAGCAGCCCGATACTGAGCGGTAATGAAAAACTGTTTTTT. It specifies CASSPILSGNEKLFF.

The chain carries TRBV21-1 and TRBJ2-6; TRBD2 is taken as the D call from the table, unchecked against the DNA. TRBV21-1 is a pseudogene locus. CDR3 length: 21 amino acids. DNA for the CDR3: TGTGCCAGCAGCAATCTCCTCCGAGGGCAAGGAGAACGCTCTGGGGCCAACGTCCTGACTTTC. Translating gives CASSNLLRGQGERSGANVLTF.

The J gene is TRBJ1-1, the V gene TRBV7-9; D not resolved. The CDR3 sequence is 13 residues long. Germline V CDR1 and CDR2: SEHNR, FQNEAQ (reference sequence). Trimming took 1 base from V and 4 from J, leaving 7 bases between them. This CDR3 reads CASSLVEVTEAFF. The CDR3, as DNA: TGTGCCAGCAGCTTAGTAGAAGTCACTGAAGCTTTCTTT.

The V and J genes are TRBV5-1 and TRBJ2-3; 10 bases align to TRBD2. CDR1 SGHRS and CDR2 YFSETQ come from the germline V gene. Germline trimming cut 3 bases from V and 1 base from J; bases unmatched to any gene: 8. The CDR3 sequence is 17 residues long. For the CDR3, the DNA is TGCGCCAGCAGCTCTGGGGCCCTAGCGGGAGGCACAGATACGCAGTATTTT. This sequence encodes CASSSGALAGGTDTQYF.

The chain employs TRBV6-2 or TRBV6-3 and TRBJ2-1; D is perhaps TRBD1 (6 bases). There are 14 residues in the CDR3. Trimming pared 2 bases from V and 3 bases from J, leaving 8 bases between. Germline CDR1 and CDR2: MNHEY and SVGEGT. CDR3 residues: CASSYQTGYNEQFF. CDR3 sequence (DNA): TGTGCCAGCAGTTACCAGACAGGCTACAATGAGCAGTTCTTC.

The CDR3 DNA follows: TGTGCCAGCAGTTACACGGCCAGGGGCGTGCACGAGCAGTACTTC. Translation: CASSYTARGVHEQYF. The V and J genes are TRBV6-5 and TRBJ2-7, with D possibly matching TRBD1 (6 bases). There are 15 residues in the CDR3. V lost 2 bases and J lost 5, with 16 bases in between. Germline CDR1 is MNHEY and CDR2 is SVGAGI.

This chain joins TRBV19 and TRBJ2-3; TRBD1 matches 7 bases. The germline CDR1 and CDR2 sequences are LNHDA and SQIVND (reference sequence). After removal of 6 bases from V and 4 bases from J, the junction contained 7 bases not matched to a gene. The CDR3 sequence is 14 residues long. The CDR3 DNA reads TGTGCCAGTAGCGCCGGGACAGTGGCAGATACGCAGTATTTT. Protein: CASSAGTVADTQYF. Variable domain in full (rest from reference TRBV19 and TRBJ2-3): DGGITQSPKYLFRKEGQNVTLSCEQNLNHDAMYWYRQDPGQGLRLIYYSQIVNDFQKGDIAEGYSVSREKKESFPLTVTSAQKNPTAFYLCASSAGTVADTQYFGPGTRLTVL.

As DNA, the CDR3 is TGTGCCAGCAGTAACTCCCGACAGGGGAAAGGTGGGGAGCAGTACTTC. This gives the protein CASSNSRQGKGGEQYF. The chain uses TRBV2 and TRBJ2-7, with TRBD1 matching over 8 bases. Germline V gives CDR1 SNHLY, CDR2 FYNNEI. The trim removed 5 bases at V and 7 bases at J, leaving 16 bases unmatched. The CDR3 runs to 16 residues.

This chain connects TRBV5-4 to TRBJ2-1, with 9 bases aligning to TRBD2. The V gene's germline CDR1 is SGHNT and CDR2 YYREEE (reference sequence). The CDR3 runs to 19 residues. The trim removed 1 base at V and 0 bases at J, leaving 11 bases unmatched. The CDR3 here is CASSLRSAGGPSSYNEQFF. The DNA of the CDR3 is TGTGCCAGCAGCTTGCGATCAGCGGGGGGACCGTCCTCCTACAATGAGCAGTTCTTC. Combining the CDR3 with reference TRBV5-4 and TRBJ2-1 gives the whole variable domain ETGVTQSPTHLIKTRGQQVTLRCSSQSGHNTVSWYQQALGQGPQFIFQYYREEENGRGNFPPRFSGLQFPNYSSELNVNALELDDSALYLCASSLRSAGGPSSYNEQFFGPGTRLTVL.

The rearrangement uses TRBV28 and TRBJ2-7; maybe TRBD2 (6 bases). The CDR3 totals 13 residues. The germline V gene has CDR1 MDHEN and CDR2 SYDVKM. Trimming stripped 4 bases from V and 2 bases from J, with 9 bases between. CDR3 sequence reads: CASSSPGAYEQYF. The CDR3 bases are TGTGCCAGCAGTTCCCCGGGGGCCTACGAGCAGTACTTC.

On this clone: The germline gene is not matched at one end of the junction; a read error may be the cause. The chain links TRBV7-7 to TRBJ2-5; 9 nucleotides agree with TRBD2. Looked up from germline, CDR1 is SSHAT and CDR2 is FNYEAQ (reference sequence). This CDR3 contains 14 residues. The CDR3 region is CASSSSGGPETQYF. The CDR3 region has the DNA TGTGCTAGCAGCTCCAGCGGGGGGCCAGAGACCCAGTACTTC.

The chain recombines TRBV5-1 with TRBJ2-5; 12 bases match TRBD2. Germline trimming cut 3 bases from V and 1 base from J; bases unmatched to any gene: 4. CDR3 size: 16 residues. From germline, CDR1 is SGHRS and CDR2 YFSETQ. The CDR3 DNA is TGCGCCAGCAGCTCTACTAGCGGGGGGACCCAAGAGACCCAGTACTTC. This translates into CASSSTSGGTQETQYF.

V usage is TRBV27 and J usage is TRBJ2-2, with 7 bases lining up with TRBD1. The germline V gene has CDR1 MNHEY and CDR2 SMNVEV (reference sequence). CDR3 length equals 17 residues. The junction had 17 bases not matched to a gene; V was cut back by 7 bases and J by 6 bases. The CDR3 loop reads CASNIRGQDRASGELFF. CDR3 nucleotide sequence: TGTGCCAGCAATATCCGGGGCCAAGACAGGGCATCCGGGGAGCTGTTTTTT.

This chain connects TRBV13 to TRBJ1-1, with 8 bases that match TRBD1. With V trimmed by 0 bases and J by 4 bases, 1 base remained unmatched. CDR1 and CDR2 from the germline V gene are PRHDT and FYEKMQ (reference sequence). The CDR3 sequence is 14 residues long. The CDR3: CASSLGDRVTEAFF. The CDR3 DNA reads TGTGCCAGCAGCTTAGGGGACAGGGTCACTGAAGCTTTCTTT. The complete variable domain, with remaining parts taken from reference TRBV13 and TRBJ1-1, reads AAGVIQSPRHLIKEKRETATLKCYPIPRHDTVYWYQQGPGQDPQFLISFYEKMQSDKGSIPDRFSAQQFSDYHSELNMSSLELGDSALYFCASSLGDRVTEAFFGQGTRLTVV.

This sequence joins TRBV5-1 and TRBJ1-6, with no clear D. V was cut by 2 bases and J by 0 bases, with 9 bases left in between. CDR1 is SGHRS, CDR2 YFSETQ, per germline. CDR3 length equals 16 residues. For the CDR3, the DNA is TGCGCCAGCAGCTTAGACGGAGGCTCCTATAATTCACCCCTCCACTTT. Translation gives CASSLDGGSYNSPLHF.

This clone came up once. V and J are TRBV24-1 and TRBJ2-5; TRBD2 matches at 12 bases. The CDR3 loop spans 15 amino acids. J was trimmed by 2 bases and V by 5 bases; bases with no gene match: 2. Germline lookup yields CDR1 KGHDR and CDR2 SFDVKD. CDR3 amino acids: CATSGTSGEQETQYF. For the CDR3, the DNA is TGTGCCACCAGTGGGACTAGCGGGGAACAAGAGACCCAGTACTTC.

This clone was recorded once. The chain joins TRBV27 to TRBJ2-5, with no clear D. The CDR3 is 13 residues long. Germline loops: CDR1 MNHEY, CDR2 SMNVEV (reference sequence). The V gene lost 2 bases and the J gene lost 5 bases, with 9 bases spanning the gap. The CDR3 DNA reads TGTGCCAGCAGTTTAAATGGCTTGGAGACCCAGTACTTC. Its translation: CASSLNGLETQYF.

This sequence joins TRBV19 and TRBJ2-2; D remains ambiguous. Trimming pared 11 bases from V and 0 bases from J, leaving 13 bases between. Germline V gene lookup returns CDR1 LNHDA and CDR2 SQIVND (reference sequence). The CDR3 runs 14 residues. CDR3 DNA: TGTGCCCTTCGTGACACAGCGAACACCGGGGAGCTGTTTTTT. Its protein is CALRDTANTGELFF. Full variable domain (missing parts from reference TRBV19 and TRBJ2-2): DGGITQSPKYLFRKEGQNVTLSCEQNLNHDAMYWYRQDPGQGLRLIYYSQIVNDFQKGDIAEGYSVSREKKESFPLTVTSAQKNPTAFYLCALRDTANTGELFFGEGSRLTVL.

This chain connects TRBV7-9 to TRBJ1-4; TRBD1 aligns across 10 bases. The CDR3 length is 15 residues. The V gene end was trimmed by 3 bases and the J gene end by 8 bases; junction bases not matched to a gene: 6. Germline V gene lookup returns CDR1 SEHNR and CDR2 FQNEAQ (reference sequence). The CDR3 DNA is TGTGCCAGCAGCTTTACACCGGGACAGGGGGAAAAACTGTTTTTT. Translating gives CASSFTPGQGEKLFF.

Concerning this clone: Mismatch with germline at one junction end may stem from a read error. This chain uses TRBV11-2 with TRBJ2-1; D remains ambiguous. The CDR3 consists of 11 residues. Germline CDR1 reads SGHAT; CDR2 reads FQNNGV. This chain's CDR3 is CASSSDNEQFF. For the CDR3, the DNA is TGTGCCAGCAGCTCCGACAATGAGCAGTTCTTC. The entire variable domain, with the rest obtained from reference TRBV11-2 and TRBJ2-1, is as follows: EAGVAQSPRYKIIEKRQSVAFWCNPISGHATLYWYQQILGQGPKLLIQFQNNGVVDDSQLPKDRFSAERLKGVDSTLKIQPAKLEDSAVYLCASSSDNEQFFGPGTRLTVL.

This chain joins TRBV5-4 and TRBJ1-4, with D perhaps TRBD1 (5 bases). V was shortened by 4 bases and J by 8 bases, with 18 bases between the two germline ends. The CDR3 contains 15 residues. CDR1 is SGHNT and CDR2 is YYREEE in the germline V gene (reference sequence). The DNA of the CDR3 is TGTGCCAGCAGCACCGGGCCAGGGAGGGACGAAAAACTGTTTTTT. Residues: CASSTGPGRDEKLFF.

V and J are TRBV6-1 and TRBJ2-5; 9 bases map to TRBD1. CDR3 size: 16 residues. Germline V gene sequence: CDR1 MNHNS, CDR2 SASEGT. With 3 bases clipped from V and 0 bases from J, the junction kept 5 bases outside the gene matches. CDR3: CASSDPGQGYQETQYF. CDR3 DNA: TGTGCCAGCAGTGACCCGGGACAGGGTTACCAAGAGACCCAGTACTTC.